This TCR beta chain was profiled in a study of control samples from healthy donors and cancer patients. Using immunoSEQ multiplex PCR, the repertoire was profiled, and TCRdb retains in-frame clones only, with some absent. The table records 190,000 or so clones, roughly 93% of them present only once. Trimming cost V 5 bases and J 5 bases; bases outside gene matches: 5. Germline-derived CDR1 and CDR2 are KGHDR and SFDVKD. The CDR3 covers 14 residues. What was sequenced was blood. The chain uses TRBV24-1 and TRBJ1-5; 7 positions match TRBD1. The receptor was isolated from a man between 18 and 29 years old in good health. CDR3 residues: CATSGQGVYQPQHF. The CDR3 DNA reads as TGTGCCACCAGTGGTCAGGGGGTATATCAGCCCCAGCATTTT.